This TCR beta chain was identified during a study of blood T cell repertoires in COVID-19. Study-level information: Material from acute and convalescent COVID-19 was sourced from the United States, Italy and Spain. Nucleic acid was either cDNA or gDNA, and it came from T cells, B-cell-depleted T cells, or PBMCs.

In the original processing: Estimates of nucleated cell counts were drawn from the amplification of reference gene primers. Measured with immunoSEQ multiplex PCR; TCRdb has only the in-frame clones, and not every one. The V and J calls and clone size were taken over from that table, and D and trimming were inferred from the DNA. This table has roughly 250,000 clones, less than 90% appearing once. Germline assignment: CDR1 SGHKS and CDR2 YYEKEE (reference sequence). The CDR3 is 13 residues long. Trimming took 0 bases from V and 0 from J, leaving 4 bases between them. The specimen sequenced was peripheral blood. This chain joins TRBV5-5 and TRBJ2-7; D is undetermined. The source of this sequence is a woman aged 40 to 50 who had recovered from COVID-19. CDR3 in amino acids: CASSLDGSYEQYF. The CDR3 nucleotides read TGTGCCAGCAGCTTGGACGGCTCCTACGAGCAGTACTTC.